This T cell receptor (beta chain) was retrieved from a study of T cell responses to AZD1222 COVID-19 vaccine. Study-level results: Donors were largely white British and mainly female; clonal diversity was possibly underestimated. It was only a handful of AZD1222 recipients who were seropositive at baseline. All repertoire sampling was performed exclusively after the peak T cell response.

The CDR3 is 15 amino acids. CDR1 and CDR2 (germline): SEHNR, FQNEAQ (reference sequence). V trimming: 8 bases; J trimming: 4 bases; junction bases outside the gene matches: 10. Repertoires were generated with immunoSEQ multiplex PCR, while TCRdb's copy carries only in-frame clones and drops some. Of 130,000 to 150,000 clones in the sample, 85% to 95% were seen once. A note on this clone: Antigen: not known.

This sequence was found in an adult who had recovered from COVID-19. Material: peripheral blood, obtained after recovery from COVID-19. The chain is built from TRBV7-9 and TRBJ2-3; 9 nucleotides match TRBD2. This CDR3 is CASSWREGGADTQYF. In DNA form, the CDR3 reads TGTGCCAGCTCTTGGCGGGAGGGCGGGGCAGATACGCAGTATTTT.